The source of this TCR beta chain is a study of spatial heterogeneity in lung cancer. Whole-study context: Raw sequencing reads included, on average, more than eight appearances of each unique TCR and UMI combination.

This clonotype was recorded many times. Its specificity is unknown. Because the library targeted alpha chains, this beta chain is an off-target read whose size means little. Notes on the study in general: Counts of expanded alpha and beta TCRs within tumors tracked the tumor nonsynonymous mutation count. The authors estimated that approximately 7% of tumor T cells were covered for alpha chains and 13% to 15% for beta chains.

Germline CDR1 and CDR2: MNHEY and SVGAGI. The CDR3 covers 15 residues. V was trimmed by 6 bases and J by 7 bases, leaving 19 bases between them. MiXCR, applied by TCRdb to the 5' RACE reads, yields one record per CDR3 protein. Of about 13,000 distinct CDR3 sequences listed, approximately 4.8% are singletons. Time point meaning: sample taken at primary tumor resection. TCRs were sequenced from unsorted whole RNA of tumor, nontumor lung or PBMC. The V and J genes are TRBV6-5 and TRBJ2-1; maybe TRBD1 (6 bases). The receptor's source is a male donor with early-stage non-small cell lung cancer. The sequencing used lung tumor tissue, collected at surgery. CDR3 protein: CASRSEGGSGNEQFF. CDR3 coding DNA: TGTGCCAGCAGGTCCGAAGGGGGATCGGGAAATGAGCAGTTCTTC.